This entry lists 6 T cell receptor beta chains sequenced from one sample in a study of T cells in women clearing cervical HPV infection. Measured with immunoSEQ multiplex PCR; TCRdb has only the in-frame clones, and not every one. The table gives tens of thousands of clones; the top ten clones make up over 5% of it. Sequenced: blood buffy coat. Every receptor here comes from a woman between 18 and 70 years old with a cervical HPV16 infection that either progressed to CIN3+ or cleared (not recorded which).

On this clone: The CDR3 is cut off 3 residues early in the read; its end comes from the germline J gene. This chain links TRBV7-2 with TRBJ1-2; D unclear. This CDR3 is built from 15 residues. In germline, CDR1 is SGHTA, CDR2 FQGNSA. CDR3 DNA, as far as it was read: TGTGCCAGCAGCAAGAGGAGGCAAACAGAAGAGACC. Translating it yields CASSKRRQTEET. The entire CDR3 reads CASSKRRQTEETYTF.

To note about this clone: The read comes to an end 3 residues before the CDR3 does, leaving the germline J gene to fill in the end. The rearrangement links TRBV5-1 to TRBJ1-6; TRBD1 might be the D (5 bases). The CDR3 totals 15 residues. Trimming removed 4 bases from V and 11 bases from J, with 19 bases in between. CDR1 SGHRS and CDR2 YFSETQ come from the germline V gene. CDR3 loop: CASSGLGGIGTPLHF. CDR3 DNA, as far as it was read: TGCGCCAGCAGCGGCCTTGGGGGGATAGGGACACCC.

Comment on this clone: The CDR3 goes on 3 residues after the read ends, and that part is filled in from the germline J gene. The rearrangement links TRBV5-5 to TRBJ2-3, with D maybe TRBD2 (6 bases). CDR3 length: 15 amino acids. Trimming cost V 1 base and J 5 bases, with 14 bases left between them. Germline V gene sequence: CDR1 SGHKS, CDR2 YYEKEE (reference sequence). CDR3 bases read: TGTGCCAGCAGCTTGCTACCCGGGACTCAAGATACG. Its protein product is CASSLLPGTQDT. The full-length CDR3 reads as CASSLLPGTQDTQYF.

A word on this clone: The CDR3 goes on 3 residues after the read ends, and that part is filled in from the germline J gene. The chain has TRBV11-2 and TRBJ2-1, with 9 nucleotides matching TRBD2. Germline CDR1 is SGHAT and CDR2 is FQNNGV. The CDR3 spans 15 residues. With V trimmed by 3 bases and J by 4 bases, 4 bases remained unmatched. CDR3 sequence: CASSFPGLAYNEQFF. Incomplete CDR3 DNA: TGTGCCAGCAGCTTTCCGGGACTAGCATACAATGAG.

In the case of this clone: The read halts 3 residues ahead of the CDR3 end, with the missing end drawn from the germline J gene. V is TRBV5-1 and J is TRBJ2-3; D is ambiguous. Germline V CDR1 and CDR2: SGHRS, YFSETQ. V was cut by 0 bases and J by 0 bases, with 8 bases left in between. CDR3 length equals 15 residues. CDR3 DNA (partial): TGCGCCAGCAGCTTGGGGCAGGCTAGCACAGATACG. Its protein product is CASSLGQASTDT. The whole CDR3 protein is CASSLGQASTDTQYF.

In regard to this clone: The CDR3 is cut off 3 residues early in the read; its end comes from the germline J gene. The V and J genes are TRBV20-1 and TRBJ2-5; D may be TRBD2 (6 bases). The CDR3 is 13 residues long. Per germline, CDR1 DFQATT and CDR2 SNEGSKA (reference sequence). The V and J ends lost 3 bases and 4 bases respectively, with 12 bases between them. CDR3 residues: CSARPGLLETQYF. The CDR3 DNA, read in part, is TGCAGTGCTAGGCCGGGACTTCTAGAGACC.